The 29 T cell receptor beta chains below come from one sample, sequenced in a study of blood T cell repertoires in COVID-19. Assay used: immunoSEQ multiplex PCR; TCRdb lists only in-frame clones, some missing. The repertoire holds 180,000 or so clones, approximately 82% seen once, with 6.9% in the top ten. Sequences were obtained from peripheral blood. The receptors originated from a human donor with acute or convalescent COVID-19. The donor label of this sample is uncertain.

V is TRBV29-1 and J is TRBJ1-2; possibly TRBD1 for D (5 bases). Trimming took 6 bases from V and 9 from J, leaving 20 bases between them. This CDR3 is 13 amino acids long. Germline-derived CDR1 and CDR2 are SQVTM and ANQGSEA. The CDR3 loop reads CSVGGDGAQSYTF. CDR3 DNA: TGCAGCGTCGGAGGGGACGGGGCTCAAAGCTACACCTTC.

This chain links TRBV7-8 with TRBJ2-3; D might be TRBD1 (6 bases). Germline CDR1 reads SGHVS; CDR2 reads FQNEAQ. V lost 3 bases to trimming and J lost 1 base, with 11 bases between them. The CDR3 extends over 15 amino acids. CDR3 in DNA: TGTGCCAGCAGCTTCTCCCAGGGGCGCACAGATACGCAGTATTTT. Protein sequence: CASSFSQGRTDTQYF.

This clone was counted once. CDR3 in DNA: TGTGCCAGCTCGCCGGGACAGGGAGGGCCAGATACGCAGTATTTT. Its protein product is CASSPGQGGPDTQYF. The V call is TRBV18, the J call TRBJ2-3; 9 nucleotides align to TRBD1. The CDR3 is made up of 15 amino acids. J lost 4 bases, V lost 6 bases, and 8 bases had no gene match. Germline lookup yields CDR1 KGHSH and CDR2 LQKENI.

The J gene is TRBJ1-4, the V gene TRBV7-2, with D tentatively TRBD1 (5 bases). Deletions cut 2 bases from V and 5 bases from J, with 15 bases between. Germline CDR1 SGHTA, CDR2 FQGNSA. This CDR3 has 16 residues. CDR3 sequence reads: CASSLMLGKGNEKLFF. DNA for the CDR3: TGTGCCAGCAGCTTAATGCTTGGGAAGGGGAATGAAAAACTGTTTTTT.

The CDR3: CASQARRGGSGELFF. Here the CDR3 DNA reads TGTGCGTCCCAAGCGAGGAGGGGCGGGTCCGGGGAGCTGTTTTTT. The J gene is TRBJ2-2, the V gene TRBV19; tentative D call: TRBD2 (6 bases). CDR1 is LNHDA and CDR2 is SQIVND in the germline V gene (reference sequence). The CDR3 is 15 amino acids.

CDR3 amino acids: CASSLNRVPSPLHF. CDR3 bases: TGCGCCAGCAGCTTGAACAGGGTGCCCTCACCCCTCCACTTT. The chain joins TRBV5-1 to TRBJ1-6; maybe TRBD1 (6 bases). V gave up 1 base and J gave up 10 bases, with 12 bases separating them. Germline V gene data show CDR1 as SGHRS and CDR2 as YFSETQ. The CDR3 extends over 14 amino acids. Variable domain in full (rest from reference TRBV5-1 and TRBJ1-6): KAGVTQTPRYLIKTRGQQVTLSCSPISGHRSVSWYQQTPGQGLQFLFEYFSETQRNKGNFPGRFSGRQFSNSRSEMNVSTLELGDSALYLCASSLNRVPSPLHFGNGTRLTVT.

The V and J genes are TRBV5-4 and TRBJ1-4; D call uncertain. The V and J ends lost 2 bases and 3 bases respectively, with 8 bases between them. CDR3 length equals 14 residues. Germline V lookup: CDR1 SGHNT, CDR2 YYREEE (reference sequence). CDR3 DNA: TGTGCCAGCAGCTTACCGGGGTCTAATGAAAAACTGTTTTTT. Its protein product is CASSLPGSNEKLFF. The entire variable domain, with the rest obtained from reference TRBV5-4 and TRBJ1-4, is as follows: ETGVTQSPTHLIKTRGQQVTLRCSSQSGHNTVSWYQQALGQGPQFIFQYYREEENGRGNFPPRFSGLQFPNYSSELNVNALELDDSALYLCASSLPGSNEKLFFGSGTQLSVL.

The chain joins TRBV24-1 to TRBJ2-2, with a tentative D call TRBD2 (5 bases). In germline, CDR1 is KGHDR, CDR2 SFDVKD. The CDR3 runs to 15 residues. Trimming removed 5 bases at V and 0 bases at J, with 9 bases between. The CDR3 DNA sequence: TGTGCCACCAGTGTAGGTAGCGCGAACACCGGGGAGCTGTTTTTT. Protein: CATSVGSANTGELFF.

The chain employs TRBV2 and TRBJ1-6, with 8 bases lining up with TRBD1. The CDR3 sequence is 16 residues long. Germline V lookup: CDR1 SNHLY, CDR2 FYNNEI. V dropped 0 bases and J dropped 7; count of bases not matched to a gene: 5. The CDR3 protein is CASSEARTGRNSPLHF. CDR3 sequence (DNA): TGTGCCAGCAGTGAAGCTCGGACAGGGAGGAATTCACCCCTCCACTTT.

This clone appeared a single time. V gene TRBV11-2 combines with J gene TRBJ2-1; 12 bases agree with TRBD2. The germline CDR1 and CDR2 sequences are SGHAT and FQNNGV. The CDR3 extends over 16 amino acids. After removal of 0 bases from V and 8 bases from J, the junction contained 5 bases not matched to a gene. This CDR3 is CASSLERLAGAHEQFF. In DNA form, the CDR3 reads TGTGCCAGCAGCTTAGAGCGACTAGCGGGAGCCCATGAGCAGTTCTTC. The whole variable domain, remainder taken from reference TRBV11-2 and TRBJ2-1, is EAGVAQSPRYKIIEKRQSVAFWCNPISGHATLYWYQQILGQGPKLLIQFQNNGVVDDSQLPKDRFSAERLKGVDSTLKIQPAKLEDSAVYLCASSLERLAGAHEQFFGPGTRLTVL.

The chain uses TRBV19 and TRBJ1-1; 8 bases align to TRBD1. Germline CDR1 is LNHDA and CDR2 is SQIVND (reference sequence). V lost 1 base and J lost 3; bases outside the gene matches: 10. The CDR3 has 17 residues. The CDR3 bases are TGTGCCAGTAGTATAGTAGGGGCAGGGGGCGCCCACACTGAAGCTTTCTTT. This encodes CASSIVGAGGAHTEAFF.

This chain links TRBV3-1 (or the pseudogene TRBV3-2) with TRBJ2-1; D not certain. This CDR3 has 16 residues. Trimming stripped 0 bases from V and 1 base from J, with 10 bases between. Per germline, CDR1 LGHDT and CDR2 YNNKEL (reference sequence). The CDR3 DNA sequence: TGTGCCAGCAGCCAAGATGGCGGATTATCCTACAATGAGCAGTTCTTC. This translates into CASSQDGGLSYNEQFF.

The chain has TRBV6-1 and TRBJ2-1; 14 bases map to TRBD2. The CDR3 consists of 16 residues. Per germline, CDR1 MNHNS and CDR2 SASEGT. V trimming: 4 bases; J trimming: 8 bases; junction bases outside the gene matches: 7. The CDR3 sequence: CASSARGLAGVDEQFF. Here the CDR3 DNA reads TGTGCCAGCAGTGCCAGGGGACTAGCGGGAGTAGATGAGCAGTTCTTC.

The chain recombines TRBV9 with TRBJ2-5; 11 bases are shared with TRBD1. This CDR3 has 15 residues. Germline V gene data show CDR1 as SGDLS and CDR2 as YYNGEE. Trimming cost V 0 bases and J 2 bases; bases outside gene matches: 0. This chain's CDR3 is CASSVGDRGQETQYF. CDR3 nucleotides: TGTGCCAGCAGCGTAGGGGACAGGGGGCAAGAGACCCAGTACTTC.

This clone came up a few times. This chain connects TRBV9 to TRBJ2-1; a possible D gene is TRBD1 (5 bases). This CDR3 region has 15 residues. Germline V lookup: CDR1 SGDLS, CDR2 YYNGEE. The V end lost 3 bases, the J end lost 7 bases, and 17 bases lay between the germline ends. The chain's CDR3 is CASSATGTTVNEQFF. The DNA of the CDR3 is TGTGCCAGCAGCGCCACAGGTACCACCGTGAATGAGCAGTTCTTC.

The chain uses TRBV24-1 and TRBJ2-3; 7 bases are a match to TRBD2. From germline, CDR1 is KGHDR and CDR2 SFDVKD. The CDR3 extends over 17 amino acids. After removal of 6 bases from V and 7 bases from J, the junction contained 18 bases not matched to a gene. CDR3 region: CATSQQTMAGVANTQYF. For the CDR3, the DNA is TGTGCCACCAGTCAACAGACTATGGCGGGAGTGGCAAATACGCAGTATTTT.

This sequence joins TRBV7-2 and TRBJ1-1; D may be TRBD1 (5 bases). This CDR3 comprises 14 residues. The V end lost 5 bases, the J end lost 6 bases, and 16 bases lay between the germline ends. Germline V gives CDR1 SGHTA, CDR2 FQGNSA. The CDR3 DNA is TGTGCCAGCAGCCGCTCTGGGGGGTACCCTGAAGCTTTCTTT. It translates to CASSRSGGYPEAFF.

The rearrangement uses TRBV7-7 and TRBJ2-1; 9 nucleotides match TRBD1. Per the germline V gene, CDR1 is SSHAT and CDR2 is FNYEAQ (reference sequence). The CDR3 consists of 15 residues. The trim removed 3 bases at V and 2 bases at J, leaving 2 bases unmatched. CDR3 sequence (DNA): TGTGCCAGCAGCTTGGGGACAGGGACCTACAATGAGCAGTTCTTC. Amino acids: CASSLGTGTYNEQFF.

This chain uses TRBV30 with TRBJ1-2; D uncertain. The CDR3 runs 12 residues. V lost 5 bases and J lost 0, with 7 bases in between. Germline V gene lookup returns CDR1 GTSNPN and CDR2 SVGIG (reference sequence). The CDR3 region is CAWGISNYGYTF. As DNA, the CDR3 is TGTGCCTGGGGAATATCTAACTATGGCTACACCTTC.

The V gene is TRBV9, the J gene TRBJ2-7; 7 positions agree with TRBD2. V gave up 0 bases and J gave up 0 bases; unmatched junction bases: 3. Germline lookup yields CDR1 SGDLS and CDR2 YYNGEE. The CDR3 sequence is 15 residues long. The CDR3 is CASSVASSGSYEQYF. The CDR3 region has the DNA TGTGCCAGCAGCGTAGCGTCTAGCGGCTCCTACGAGCAGTACTTC. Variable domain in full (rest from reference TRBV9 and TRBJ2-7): DSGVTQTPKHLITATGQRVTLRCSPRSGDLSVYWYQQSLDQGLQFLIQYYNGEERAKGNILERFSAQQFPDLHSELNLSSLELGDSALYFCASSVASSGSYEQYFGPGTRLTVT.

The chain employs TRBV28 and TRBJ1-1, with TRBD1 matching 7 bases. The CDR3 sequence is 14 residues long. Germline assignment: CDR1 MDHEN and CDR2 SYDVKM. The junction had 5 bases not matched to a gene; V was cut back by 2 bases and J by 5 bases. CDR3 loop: CASSLLRGRTEAFF. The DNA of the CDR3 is TGTGCCAGCAGTTTACTTAGGGGGCGAACTGAAGCTTTCTTT.

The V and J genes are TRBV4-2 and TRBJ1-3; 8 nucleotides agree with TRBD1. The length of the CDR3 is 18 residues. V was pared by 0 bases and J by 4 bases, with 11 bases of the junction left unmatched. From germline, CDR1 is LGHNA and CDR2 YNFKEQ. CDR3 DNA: TGTGCCAGCAGCCAAGATCGGTCGCAGGGGGCGATAGGAAACACCATATATTTT. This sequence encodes CASSQDRSQGAIGNTIYF.

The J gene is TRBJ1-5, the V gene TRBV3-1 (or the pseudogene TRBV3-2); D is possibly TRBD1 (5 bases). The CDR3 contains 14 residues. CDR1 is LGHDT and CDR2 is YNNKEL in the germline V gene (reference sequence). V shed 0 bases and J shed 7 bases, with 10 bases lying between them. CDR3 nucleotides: TGTGCCAGCAGCCAAGATAGGGGCAGACAGCCCCAGCATTTT. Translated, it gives CASSQDRGRQPQHF.

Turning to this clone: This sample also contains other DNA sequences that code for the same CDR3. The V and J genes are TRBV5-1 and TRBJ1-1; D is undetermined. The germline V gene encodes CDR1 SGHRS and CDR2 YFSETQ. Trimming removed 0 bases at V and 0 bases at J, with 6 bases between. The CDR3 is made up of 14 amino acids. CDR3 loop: CASSLAGMNTEAFF. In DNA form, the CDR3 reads TGCGCCAGCAGCTTGGCCGGGATGAACACTGAAGCTTTCTTT.

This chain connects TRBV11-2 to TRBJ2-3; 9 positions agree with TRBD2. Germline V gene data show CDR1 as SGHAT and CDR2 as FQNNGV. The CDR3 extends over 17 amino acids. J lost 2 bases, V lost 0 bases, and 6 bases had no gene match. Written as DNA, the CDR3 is TGTGCCAGCAGCTTAGAGATCGGACTAGCGAACACAGATACGCAGTATTTT. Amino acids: CASSLEIGLANTDTQYF.

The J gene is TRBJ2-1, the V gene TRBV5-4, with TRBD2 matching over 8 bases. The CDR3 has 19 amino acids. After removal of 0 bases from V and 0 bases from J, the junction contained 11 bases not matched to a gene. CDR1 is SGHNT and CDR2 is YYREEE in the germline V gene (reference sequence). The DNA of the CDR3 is TGTGCCAGCAGCTTGGTATGGGCGGGAGGTGTTAGCTCCTACAATGAGCAGTTCTTC. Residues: CASSLVWAGGVSSYNEQFF. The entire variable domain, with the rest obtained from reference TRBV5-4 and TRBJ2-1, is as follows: ETGVTQSPTHLIKTRGQQVTLRCSSQSGHNTVSWYQQALGQGPQFIFQYYREEENGRGNFPPRFSGLQFPNYSSELNVNALELDDSALYLCASSLVWAGGVSSYNEQFFGPGTRLTVL.

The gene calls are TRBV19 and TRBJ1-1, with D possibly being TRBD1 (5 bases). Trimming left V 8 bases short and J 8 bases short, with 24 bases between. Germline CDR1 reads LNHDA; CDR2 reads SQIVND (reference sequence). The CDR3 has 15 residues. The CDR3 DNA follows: TGTGCCAGTCGTAACGTCGGGGCCGGGACTTGGGAAGCTTTCTTT. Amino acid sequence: CASRNVGAGTWEAFF.

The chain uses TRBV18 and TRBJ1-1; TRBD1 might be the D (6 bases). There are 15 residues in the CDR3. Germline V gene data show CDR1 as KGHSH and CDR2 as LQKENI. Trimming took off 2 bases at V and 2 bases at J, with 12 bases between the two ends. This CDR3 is CASSPTRGANTEAFF. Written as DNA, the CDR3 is TGTGCCAGCTCACCAACTCGGGGGGCTAACACTGAAGCTTTCTTT.

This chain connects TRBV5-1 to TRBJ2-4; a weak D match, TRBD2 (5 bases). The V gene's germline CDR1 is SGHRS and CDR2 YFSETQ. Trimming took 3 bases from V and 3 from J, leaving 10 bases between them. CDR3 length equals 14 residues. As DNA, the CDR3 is TGCGCCAGCAGCTCTCTGGGAGACAAAAACATTCAGTACTTC. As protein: CASSSLGDKNIQYF.